This paragraph reports one T cell receptor beta chain. The sample belongs to a study of blood T cell repertoires in COVID-19. Study as a whole: Acute and convalescent COVID-19 specimens originated in the United States, Italy and Spain. Sample material is recorded as cDNA or gDNA derived from T cells, B-cell-depleted T cells, or PBMCs.

Per the study methods: Nucleated cell counts were estimated from reference gene primer amplification. The method was immunoSEQ multiplex PCR; TCRdb's version includes in-frame clones alone and lacks a portion of them. V, J and clone size derive from that table, while D and trimming were established from the DNA sequence. Of 95,000 to 120,000 clones listed, approximately 81% were seen once; the top ten hold 3.4%. The CDR3 covers 21 residues. CDR1 is LGHNT and CDR2 is FRNRAP in the germline V gene. V trimming: 6 bases; J trimming: 0 bases; junction bases outside the gene matches: 20. This rearrangement joins TRBV12-5 to TRBJ1-3, with 10 bases fitting TRBD1. This clonotype was sampled from a man in his forties or fifties with acute or convalescent COVID-19. Material: peripheral blood. DNA of the CDR3: TGTGCTAGTGGCTCCAAGCGGGGACAGGGGATCTCGACGAGCTCTGGAAACACCATATATTTT. Translating it yields CASGSKRGQGISTSSGNTIYF.